This T cell receptor (beta chain) was captured by sequencing in a study of blood T cell repertoires in COVID-19. Using immunoSEQ multiplex PCR, the repertoire was profiled, and TCRdb retains in-frame clones only, with some absent. The data show tens of thousands of clones, roughly 89% seen once. Followed over time, Seattle patients had been enrolled while infection was active. This clone is medium-sized by share. Unmatched junction bases numbered 7, after V lost 0 bases and J lost 1 base. The germline V gene encodes CDR1 LGHDT and CDR2 YNNKEL (reference sequence). The CDR3 consists of 17 residues. Source material: peripheral blood. The origin of this receptor is a woman aged 55-69 years with COVID-19, enrolled during active disease. The chain employs TRBV3-1 (or the pseudogene TRBV3-2) and TRBJ2-5; 8 nucleotides match TRBD2. CDR3 in amino acids: CASSQEGREGPQETQYF. For the CDR3, the DNA is TGTGCCAGCAGCCAAGAAGGTCGGGAGGGCCCCCAAGAGACCCAGTACTTC.